A selection of T cell receptor beta chains follows, all from one sample in a study of T cells expressing NK-cell markers. TCRdb reanalyzed the 5' RACE reads and collapses them to one entry per CDR3 protein, without DNA. This sample's clone table lists about 460,000 distinct CDR3 sequences. The sample taken for sequencing was blood T cells: a sorted CD56 or NKG2C T cell subset, CD4+ or CD8+ T cells, or bulk PBMC T cells (not recorded which). The receptors stem from a woman between 45 and 65 years old in good health. Each CDR3 is given with its conserved first and last residue.

TRBJ2-2,TRBV29-1,CSASAGLNTGELFF
TRBJ2-5,TRBV10-3,CAIRRGFQETQYF
TRBJ1-4,TRBV6-1,CASSELSATNEKLFF
TRBJ2-5,TRBV20-1,CSASTAGLETQYF
TRBJ2-2,TRBV2,CASSEEGAGELFF
TRBJ1-2,TRBV5-1,CASSHRLSNYGYTF
TRBJ2-5,TRBV9,CASSVTGQQETQYF
TRBJ2-2,TRBV6-2/TRBV6-3,CASSYSTETGELFF
TRBJ2-5,TRBV4-2,CASSQNQGSSHGETQYF
TRBJ2-5,TRBV6-5,CASTSLGHRRGETQYF
TRBJ1-2,TRBV5-1,CASSFTGTGSIYGYTF
TRBJ2-7,TRBV3-1,CASSRVRSSLGEQYF
TRBJ2-1,TRBV14,CASSQGTDSGYYNEQFF
TRBJ1-1,TRBV6-1,CASSSGEGTEAFF
TRBJ2-5,TRBV29-1,CSVSGDAETQYF
TRBJ2-1,TRBV5-1,CASSLAGVAGRLSSYNEQFF
TRBJ2-3,TRBV10-3,CAIRDPRTVTSTDTQYF
TRBJ2-3,TRBV9,CASSVVGGTTDTQYF
TRBJ2-5,TRBV5-1,CASSPGLAGPETQYF
TRBJ2-5,TRBV20-1,CSARDDGTPQETQYF
TRBJ2-2,TRBV12-3/TRBV12-4,CASRIVRGNTGELFF
TRBJ1-2,TRBV6-5,CASRSTGTGFLSYGYTF
TRBJ2-2,TRBV4-2,CASSQDLTSVNTGELFF